Here is one T cell receptor (beta chain) with its context. These data originate in a study of blood T cells in healthy people across ages. Overall study context: About one barcoded beta molecule per two T cells came from capture by template switching.

Alongside a J-beta primer mix, a sample-barcoded 5' primer served in a second PCR lasting about 6 to 11 cycles. Every cDNA was tagged by a template-switch adaptor with 12 random nucleotides. TCRdb called the 5' RACE reads again in MiXCR, with one record for every CDR3 protein. The sample records 550,000 to 800,000 distinct CDR3 sequences, roughly 21% being singletons. The CDR3 is 15 residues long. V was trimmed by 3 bases and J by 2 bases, leaving 13 bases between them. There were healthy Caucasian individuals from Russia, aged roughly 6 to 95, serving as donors. The sequenced material came from blood. The chain recombines TRBV12-3 or TRBV12-4 with TRBJ2-5, with D possibly TRBD2 on 6 matching bases. The source of this sequence is a man between 65 and 79 years old in good health. CDR3 amino acids: CASSFGGGSQETQYF. In DNA form, the CDR3 reads TGTGCCAGCAGTTTCGGGGGAGGATCTCAAGAGACCCAGTACTTC.